The clone carrying this T cell receptor beta chain has only a few counts. Its antigen remains unidentified. These data belong to a study of T cell repertoires in cytomegalovirus infection. Study information: HLA-B-restricted CMV epitopes that are well studied, plus recently identified HLA-C-restricted ones, were used by the study.

A single record per CDR3 protein comes from TCRdb applying MiXCR to the reads. The table shows around 47,000 distinct CDR3 sequences, with about 18% occurring only once. V lost 2 bases, J lost 5 bases, and 13 bases lay in between. This CDR3 has 14 amino acids. Looked up from germline, CDR1 is SGDLS and CDR2 is YYNGEE. The V and J genes are TRBV9 and TRBJ1-1, with D hard to call. The receptor was derived from a human donor in good health (CMV status not recorded). Some clones in this sample may be carry-over from other donors' samples. The sequencing here drew on CD8+ T cells from cultured PBMCs, taken from culture after CMV antigen stimulation. The CDR3 protein is CASSVPGPGTEAFF. CDR3 sequence (DNA): TGTGCCAGCAGCGTGCCCGGGCCGGGAACTGAAGCTTTCTTT.